This TCR beta chain was profiled in a study of tumor and adjacent non-tumor tissue in lung cancer. The template was RNA from unsorted bulk tissue. Distant lung tissue was collected more than 3 cm away from the tumor edge. Germline CDR1 and CDR2: SGHAT and FQNNGV. The CDR3 consists of 13 residues. V lost 1 base and J 8 bases, leaving 12 bases between the germline ends. The library came from three nested PCR rounds adapted from ARM-PCR protocols. TCRdb re-derived calls from the multiplex PCR reads in MiXCR, one entry per CDR3 protein. The repertoire holds some 70,000 distinct CDR3 sequences, about two thirds seen once, with 25% to 35% in the top ten.

The J gene is TRBJ2-7, the V gene TRBV11-2; D call uncertain. This TCR came from a woman between 50 and 59 years old with non-small cell lung cancer. Specimen: distant non-tumor lung tissue. The chain's CDR3 is CASSLASVYQQYF. The CDR3 region has the DNA TGTGCCAGCAGCTTAGCGTCTGTGTACCAGCAGTACTTC.